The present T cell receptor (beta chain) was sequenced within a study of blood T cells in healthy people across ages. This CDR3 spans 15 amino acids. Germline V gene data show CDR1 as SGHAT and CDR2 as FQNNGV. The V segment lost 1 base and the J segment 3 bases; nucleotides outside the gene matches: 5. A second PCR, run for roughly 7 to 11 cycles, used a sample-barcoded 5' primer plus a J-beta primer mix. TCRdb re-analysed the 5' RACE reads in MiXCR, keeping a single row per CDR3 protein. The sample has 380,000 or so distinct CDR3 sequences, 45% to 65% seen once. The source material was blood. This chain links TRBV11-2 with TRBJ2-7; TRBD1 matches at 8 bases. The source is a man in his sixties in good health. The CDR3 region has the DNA TGTGCCAGCAGCTTAGTAACAGGGGGTTTCTACGAGCAGTACTTC. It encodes CASSLVTGGFYEQYF.